The 28 T cell receptor beta chains reported below all come from one sample, sequenced in a study of cytomegalovirus exposure and HLA in healthy donors. 60 Vbeta and 13 Jbeta primers were used in PCR. Data came from immunoSEQ multiplex PCR; TCRdb stores just in-frame clones and leaves some out. Among some 140,000 clones listed, approximately 72% were seen once. The sequencing sample was made of PBMCs. The source of these receptors is a man younger than 35 in good health and CMV-seronegative.

J is TRBJ1-1 and V is TRBV6-6; D is possibly TRBD1 (5 bases). The CDR3 is 15 amino acids. Germline CDR1 is MNHNY and CDR2 is SVGAGI (reference sequence). V gave up 4 bases and J gave up 5 bases, with 17 bases separating them. CDR3 sequence reads: CASSSLTLGPTEAFF. The DNA for the CDR3 is TGTGCCAGCAGTTCCCTGACCTTGGGGCCTACTGAAGCTTTCTTT.

The rearrangement joins TRBV19 to TRBJ1-2, with D maybe TRBD1 (5 bases). V was clipped by 3 bases and J by 4 bases, with 15 bases between them. The germline CDR1 and CDR2 sequences are LNHDA and SQIVND (reference sequence). The CDR3 totals 15 residues. CDR3 residues: CASSMTGDERYGYTF. The DNA for the CDR3 is TGTGCCAGTAGTATGACGGGGGATGAGCGCTATGGCTACACCTTC.

This chain connects TRBV11-2 to TRBJ2-7; TRBD1 matches at 8 bases. Germline assignment: CDR1 SGHAT and CDR2 FQNNGV. The CDR3 spans 17 residues. With 3 bases clipped from V and 6 bases from J, the junction kept 16 bases outside the gene matches. CDR3 sequence: CASSFILGTGDIGEQYV. CDR3 bases: TGTGCCAGCAGCTTTATTCTCGGGACAGGAGACATCGGCGAGCAGTACGTC.

The chain carries TRBV7-8 and TRBJ1-4; possibly TRBD1 for D (5 bases). V gave up 3 bases and J gave up 6 bases, with 8 bases separating them. The CDR3 length is 13 residues. Germline-derived CDR1 and CDR2 are SGHVS and FQNEAQ. CDR3 coding DNA: TGTGCCAGCAGCTTGCGGGACGATGAAAAACTGTTTTTT. As protein: CASSLRDDEKLFF.

V and J are TRBV27 and TRBJ2-7; D unresolved. The V end was cut by 2 bases, the J end by 2 bases, with 13 bases between. This CDR3 has 15 residues. CDR1 is MNHEY, CDR2 SMNVEV, per germline (reference sequence). The chain's CDR3 is CASSLHGDDAYEQYF. CDR3 in DNA: TGTGCCAGCAGTTTACACGGAGATGACGCCTACGAGCAGTACTTC.

The rearrangement joins TRBV6-5 to TRBJ2-7, with 10 bases fitting TRBD1. Germline CDR1 and CDR2: MNHEY and SVGAGI. The CDR3 consists of 14 residues. Trimming took 5 bases from V and 3 from J; bases not matched to a gene: 4. The CDR3 protein is CASSARDRGYEQYV. CDR3 DNA: TGTGCCAGCAGTGCCCGGGACAGGGGCTACGAGCAGTACGTC.

This clone was found a few times. The rearrangement links TRBV7-2 to TRBJ1-5, with 11 nucleotides matching TRBD1. With 3 bases clipped from V and 6 bases from J, the junction kept 4 bases outside the gene matches. The germline V gene has CDR1 SGHTA and CDR2 FQGNSA. This CDR3 region has 15 residues. For the CDR3, the DNA is TGTGCCAGCAGCTTCGGACAGGGGGCGAGTCAGCCCCAGCATTTT. Its translation: CASSFGQGASQPQHF.

In this sample, this clone turned up a few times. The sample contains more than one DNA sequence encoding this CDR3. The V and J genes are TRBV5-1 and TRBJ1-1, with D perhaps TRBD1 (5 bases). CDR3 length: 12 residues. V lost 0 bases to trimming and J lost 7 bases, with 7 bases between them. Germline assignment: CDR1 SGHRS and CDR2 YFSETQ. CDR3 bases: TGCGCCAGCAGCTTGGGCAGGGATGAAGCTTTCTTT. It is translated as CASSLGRDEAFF.

With regard to this clone: One junction end disagrees with the germline gene, perhaps due to a read error. Different DNA sequences within this sample yield the same CDR3. The chain employs TRBV5-1 and TRBJ1-1; TRBD1 aligns across 10 bases. The V gene's germline CDR1 is SGHRS and CDR2 YFSETQ. CDR3 length: 15 residues. Written as DNA, the CDR3 is TGCGCCAGCAGCTCGCCCAGACAGGGGGCCACTGAAGCTTTCTTC. Its translation is CASSSPRQGATEAFF.

The chain couples TRBV4-1 to TRBJ1-1, with TRBD1 as a possible D gene (5 bases). Germline CDR1 and CDR2: MGHRA and YSYEKL. V lost 1 base, J lost 2 bases, and 8 bases lay in between. This CDR3 has 14 residues. CDR3 nucleotides: TGCGCCAGCAGCCAAGCCCAGGGAAACACTGAAGCTTTCTTT. Translated: CASSQAQGNTEAFF.

The CDR3 DNA reads TGCGCCAGCAGTGCGGGGGGACCCCCGGATACGCAGTATTTT. Its protein product is CASSAGGPPDTQYF. The V call is TRBV10-1, the J call TRBJ2-3; TRBD2 matches 7 bases. Germline CDR1 reads WNHNN; CDR2 reads SYGVQD (reference sequence). Trimming took 4 bases from V and 6 from J; bases not matched to a gene: 7. The CDR3 sequence is 14 residues long.

The rearrangement uses TRBV30 and TRBJ2-7; D unclear. Trimming removed 2 bases at V and 1 base at J, with 9 bases between. The CDR3 runs to 13 residues. Germline CDR1 is GTSNPN and CDR2 is SVGIG (reference sequence). The chain's CDR3 is CAWSLSRSYEQYF. The DNA of the CDR3 is TGTGCCTGGAGTCTTTCCAGATCCTACGAGCAGTACTTC.

This chain's CDR3 is CASSLAPGQGNNEQFF. The CDR3 DNA reads as TGCGCCAGCAGCTTAGCCCCGGGACAGGGGAACAATGAGCAGTTCTTC. V gene TRBV5-1 combines with J gene TRBJ2-1; TRBD1 matches 10 bases. Trimming removed 2 bases from V and 5 bases from J; junction bases left unmatched: 7. The germline V gene encodes CDR1 SGHRS and CDR2 YFSETQ. The CDR3 contains 16 residues. The variable domain in full, with the rest retrieved from reference TRBV5-1 and TRBJ2-1, is KAGVTQTPRYLIKTRGQQVTLSCSPISGHRSVSWYQQTPGQGLQFLFEYFSETQRNKGNFPGRFSGRQFSNSRSEMNVSTLELGDSALYLCASSLAPGQGNNEQFFGPGTRLTVL.

The genes are TRBV5-1 and TRBJ1-5; D gene unclear. Germline CDR1 and CDR2: SGHRS and YFSETQ. V gave up 0 bases and J gave up 2 bases, with 6 bases separating them. The CDR3 spans 14 residues. The DNA of the CDR3 is TGCGCCAGCAGCTTGGGGAGGGGCAATCAGCCCCAGCATTTT. This translates into CASSLGRGNQPQHF.

The chain has TRBV7-6 and TRBJ2-1; TRBD2 is a possible D gene (6 bases). This CDR3 comprises 15 residues. V dropped 1 base and J dropped 6 bases, with 13 bases sitting between them. CDR1 SGHVS and CDR2 FNYEAQ come from the germline V gene. CDR3 nucleotide sequence: TGTGCCAGCAGCTTAGGGGGCATGCGGGGCAATGAGCAGTTCTTC. It yields the protein CASSLGGMRGNEQFF. Based on the CDR3 plus reference TRBV7-6 and TRBJ2-1, the full variable domain is GAGVSQSPRYKVTKRGQDVALRCDPISGHVSLYWYRQALGQGPEFLTYFNYEAQQDKSGLPNDRFSAERPEGSISTLTIQRTEQRDSAMYRCASSLGGMRGNEQFFGPGTRLTVL.

The V call is TRBV6-1, the J call TRBJ2-5; TRBD1 agrees at 8 bases. The J call may not be correct, given that the DNA end is closer to TRBJ2-7. Germline lookup yields CDR1 MNHNS and CDR2 SASEGT. The CDR3 covers 15 residues. The CDR3: CASSPGQGQNYEQYF. CDR3 sequence (DNA): TGTGCCAGCAGTCCCGGACAGGGTCAGAACTACGAGCAGTACTTC.

The chain joins TRBV18 to TRBJ2-7, with D unresolved. Germline loops: CDR1 KGHSH, CDR2 LQKENI. V lost 2 bases and J 5 bases, leaving 4 bases between the germline ends. The CDR3 spans 11 residues. This CDR3 reads CASSPADEQYF. The DNA of the CDR3 is TGTGCCAGCTCACCAGCAGACGAGCAGTACTTC.

This rearrangement joins TRBV5-1 to TRBJ2-3, with 10 bases lining up with TRBD2. CDR3 size: 16 residues. Germline CDR1 SGHRS, CDR2 YFSETQ. The V segment lost 4 bases and the J segment 0 bases; nucleotides outside the gene matches: 5. The DNA for the CDR3 is TGCGCCAGCAGCCGTGGACTAGCGGCTAGCACAGATACGCAGTATTTT. The encoded protein is CASSRGLAASTDTQYF.

The chain uses TRBV7-3 and TRBJ2-7, with a possible D match to TRBD1 (5 bases). The germline V gene has CDR1 SGHTA and CDR2 FQGTGA. V was cut by 5 bases and J by 3 bases, with 11 bases left in between. The CDR3 sequence is 13 residues long. CDR3 coding DNA: TGTGCCAGCAGCCCCGATAGGGGCTACGAGCAGTACTTC. This codes for CASSPDRGYEQYF.

The chain uses TRBV30 and TRBJ2-1; TRBD1 matches at 7 bases. Germline assignment: CDR1 GTSNPN and CDR2 SVGIG (reference sequence). The CDR3 covers 13 residues. The chain's CDR3 is CASRQGSYNEQFF. The CDR3 nucleotides read TGTGCGTCCCGACAGGGATCCTACAATGAGCAGTTCTTC. Full variable domain (missing parts from reference TRBV30 and TRBJ2-1): SQTIHQWPATLVQPVGSPLSLECTVEGTSNPNLYWYRQAAGRGLQLLFYSVGIGQISSEVPQNLSASRPQDRQFILSSKKLLLSDSGFYLCASRQGSYNEQFFGPGTRLTVL.

The chain employs TRBV9 and TRBJ2-1; TRBD1 aligns across 9 bases. V gave up 0 bases and J gave up 10 bases; unmatched junction bases: 8. This CDR3 spans 15 amino acids. The germline V gene has CDR1 SGDLS and CDR2 YYNGEE. As DNA, the CDR3 is TGTGCCAGCAGCGTAGGGGGACAGGGTGCCGAAGAGCAGTTCTTC. Translated, it gives CASSVGGQGAEEQFF.

CDR3 nucleotides: TGTGCCACCAGCAGAGAGTCAGGGAATGAGCAGTTCTTC. Residues: CATSRESGNEQFF. This chain uses TRBV15 with TRBJ2-1; possibly TRBD1 for D (5 bases). The CDR3 has 13 amino acids. Germline CDR1 LNHNV, CDR2 YYDKDF (reference sequence). V lost 0 bases, J lost 7 bases, and 7 bases lay in between.

V is TRBV28 and J is TRBJ2-7; 7 positions agree with TRBD2. Trimming cost V 3 bases and J 0 bases; bases outside gene matches: 8. CDR1 is MDHEN and CDR2 is SYDVKM in the germline V gene. The CDR3 totals 16 residues. The CDR3, as DNA: TGTGCCAGCAGTTTCCGGCCAGCGGGGAGCTCCTACGAGCAGTACGTC. Amino acids: CASSFRPAGSSYEQYV.

The chain combines TRBV30 with TRBJ1-1; D possibly corresponds to TRBD1 (5 bases). The V gene's germline CDR1 is GTSNPN and CDR2 SVGIG (reference sequence). The V end was cut by 8 bases, the J end by 4 bases, with 20 bases between. The length of the CDR3 is 14 residues. For the CDR3, the DNA is TGTGCCGAAGTCCCGGGGGGTGGGGGCACTGAAGCTTTCTTT. Its protein is CAEVPGGGGTEAFF.

J is TRBJ2-2 and V is TRBV4-1, with 9 bases lining up with TRBD1. Germline trimming cut 4 bases from V and 2 bases from J; bases unmatched to any gene: 8. Germline CDR1 is MGHRA and CDR2 is YSYEKL. The CDR3 has 17 amino acids. CDR3 region: CASSLRTGVSNTGELFF. CDR3 sequence (DNA): TGCGCCAGCAGCCTACGGACAGGGGTCTCCAACACCGGGGAGCTGTTTTTT.

The chain uses TRBV9 and TRBJ2-3; TRBD2 might be the D (7 bases). The length of the CDR3 is 15 residues. Looked up from germline, CDR1 is SGDLS and CDR2 is YYNGEE. Trimming shortened V by 1 base and J by 6 bases, and 15 bases separated the two germline ends. The CDR3 protein is CASSVKGGWSDTQYF. CDR3 nucleotide sequence: TGTGCCAGCAGCGTAAAGGGGGGGTGGAGTGATACGCAGTATTTT.

On this clone: The identical CDR3 is also encoded by other nucleotide sequences in the sample. This chain uses TRBV6-1 with TRBJ1-1; D call uncertain. V lost 4 bases to trimming and J lost 4 bases, with 10 bases between them. The CDR3 spans 13 residues. Germline V gene sequence: CDR1 MNHNS, CDR2 SASEGT. The CDR3 is CASSVTVPTEAFF. CDR3 DNA sequence: TGTGCCAGCAGTGTCACAGTACCCACTGAAGCTTTCTTT.

The chain carries TRBV2 and TRBJ1-1; D remains unclear. This CDR3 comprises 14 residues. Germline V lookup: CDR1 SNHLY, CDR2 FYNNEI. The V and J ends lost 11 bases and 1 base respectively, with 17 bases between them. CDR3 DNA: TGTGCCGGTAAGGGAGGACTGAGGAACACTGAAGCTTTCTTT. This translates into CAGKGGLRNTEAFF.